This record covers a single T cell receptor beta chain. The V gene end was trimmed by 0 bases and the J gene end by 4 bases; junction bases not matched to a gene: 5. The CDR3 contains 15 residues. Per the germline V gene, CDR1 is LGHNA and CDR2 is YSLEER. This entry comes from a study of blood T cell repertoires in COVID-19. Here immunoSEQ multiplex PCR was the method, and the copy in TCRdb shows in-frame clones only, minus some. This sample yields under 350,000 clones, of which over 75% are seen a single time; roughly 13% belongs to the top ten. The sample was peripheral blood. The TCR comes from a human donor in a cohort sampled during active COVID-19. The chain uses TRBV4-3 and TRBJ1-1, with 7 bases identical to TRBD1. The CDR3 nucleotides read TGCGCCAGCAGCCAAGACTCGGCAGGGGGCACTGAAGCTTTCTTT. The encoded protein is CASSQDSAGGTEAFF.